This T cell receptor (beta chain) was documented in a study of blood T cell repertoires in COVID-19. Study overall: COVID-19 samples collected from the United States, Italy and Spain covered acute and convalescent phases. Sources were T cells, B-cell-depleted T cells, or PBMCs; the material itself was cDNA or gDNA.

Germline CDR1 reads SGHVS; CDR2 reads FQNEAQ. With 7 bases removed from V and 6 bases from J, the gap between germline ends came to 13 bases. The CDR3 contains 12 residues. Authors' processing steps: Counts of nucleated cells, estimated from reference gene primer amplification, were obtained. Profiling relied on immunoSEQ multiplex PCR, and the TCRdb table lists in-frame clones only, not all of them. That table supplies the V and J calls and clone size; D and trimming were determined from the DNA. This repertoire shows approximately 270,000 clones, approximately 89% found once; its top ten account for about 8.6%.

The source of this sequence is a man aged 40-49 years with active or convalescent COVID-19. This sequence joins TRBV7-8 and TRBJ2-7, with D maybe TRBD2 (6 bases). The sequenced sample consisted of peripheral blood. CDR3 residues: CASTGRGIEQYF. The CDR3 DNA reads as TGTGCCAGCACCGGCCGGGGGATCGAGCAGTACTTC.